This T cell receptor beta chain appears in the sequencing data of a study of cytomegalovirus exposure and HLA in healthy donors. General study findings and limits: Later analysis demonstrated an association between a missense DCLRE1C variant and TCR beta V- and J-gene trimming.

The PCR ran on 60 Vbeta and 13 Jbeta primers. Original methodology: Unique TCR beta chains numbered approximately 80 million in a later analysis, with roughly 11 million shared. This table comes from immunoSEQ multiplex PCR, and its TCRdb copy is limited to in-frame clones, with some not included. D and trimming were read from the DNA, whereas the V and J calls and clone size are those reported in that table. The sample has over 25,000 clones; 70% are singletons. The CDR3 consists of 13 residues. V was pared by 1 base and J by 0 bases, with 4 bases between. Per germline, CDR1 LNHDA and CDR2 SQIVND (reference sequence). Donors counted as nominally healthy when sampled, yet unrecorded immune exposures were likely. To note about this clone: Its antigen is not identified.

Sequenced material: PBMCs. This clonotype was sampled from a woman aged 50 to 65 in good health and CMV-seronegative. J is TRBJ2-7 and V is TRBV19; no firm D call. In DNA, the CDR3 is TGTGCCAGTAGTATAGCCCGCTCCTACGAGCAGTACTTC. Protein product: CASSIARSYEQYF.